The 12 T cell receptor beta chains given below trace back to one sample, sequenced in a study of regulatory T cells in long-lasting Graves disease. As for time point: newly diagnosed GD, antithyroid drugs for less than 3 months. Isolated PBMC RNA provided the starting material for the TCR library. For TCR beta, libraries came from iRepertoire HTBI primers and Arm-PCR of CDR3 regions. TCRdb recomputed calls from the multiplex PCR reads with MiXCR, one row per CDR3 protein. Of some 350,000 distinct CDR3 sequences listed, roughly 16% are singletons. These same records also appear under a second study, on T cells in Graves' hyperthyroidism and ophthalmopathy.

Specimen: peripheral blood mononuclear cells (PBMCs), collected at new diagnosis, from a patient treated with antithyroid drugs. These receptors came from a woman under 30 with Graves disease.

This clonotype was counted many times. A junction end diverges from the germline sequence, so it may reflect a read error. V and J are TRBV2 and TRBJ2-5, with unresolved D. The CDR3 sequence is 10 residues long. Germline V gives CDR1 SNHLY, CDR2 FYNNEI. Here the CDR3 reads CASREETQYF. The CDR3 region has the DNA TGTGCCAGCAGGGAAGAGACCCAGTACTTC.

Comments on this clonotype: A much larger clone is a single base away; this may be a read error. This chain joins TRBV20-1 and TRBJ2-7; D is unclear. CDR1 is DFQATT, CDR2 SNEGSKA, per germline (reference sequence). Trimming left V 3 bases short and J 3 bases short, with 15 bases between. This CDR3 is 14 amino acids long. The CDR3 here is CSASLTTKDYEQYF. The CDR3, as DNA: TGCAGTGCTAGCCTCACTACCAAGGACTACGAGCAGTACTTC.

This clonotype was counted at least ten times. The rearrangement uses TRBV2 and TRBJ2-7; 11 bases line up with TRBD1. The CDR3 extends over 14 amino acids. Germline CDR1 is SNHLY and CDR2 is FYNNEI. V shed 6 bases and J 1 base; nucleotides not matched to a gene: 2. The CDR3 reads CASRGDRGSYEQYF. The CDR3 nucleotides are TGTGCCAGCAGGGGGGACAGGGGGTCCTACGAGCAGTACTTC. The full variable domain, completed using reference TRBV2 and TRBJ2-7, is EPEVTQTPSHQVTQMGQEVILRCVPISNHLYFYWYRQILGQKVEFLVSFYNNEISEKSEIFDDQFSVERPDGSNFTLKIRSTKLEDSAMYFCASRGDRGSYEQYFGPGTRLTVT.

This clonotype has a handful of counts. V gene TRBV6-2 or TRBV6-3 combines with J gene TRBJ1-1, with TRBD1 matching over 9 bases. Trimming at V came to 3 bases and at J to 2 bases, leaving 13 bases not matched to a gene. This CDR3 is built from 18 residues. Per the germline V gene, CDR1 is MNHEY and CDR2 is SVGEGT. CDR3 region: CASSYPVRDRVLNTEAFF. In DNA form, the CDR3 reads TGTGCCAGCAGTTATCCAGTTAGGGACAGGGTTCTCAACACTGAAGCTTTCTTT.

This chain links TRBV5-4 with TRBJ2-7; no reliable D call. The CDR3 length is 13 residues. The germline V gene has CDR1 SGHNT and CDR2 YYREEE (reference sequence). V was shortened by 0 bases and J by 5 bases, with 9 bases between the two germline ends. Written as DNA, the CDR3 is TGTGCCAGCAGCTTGGTATCCGCAAACGAGCAGTACTTC. Its translation is CASSLVSANEQYF.

The chain couples TRBV24-1 to TRBJ2-1; D is unclear. CDR1 and CDR2 from the germline V gene are KGHDR and SFDVKD. The length of the CDR3 is 14 residues. Trimming removed 5 bases at V and 4 bases at J, with 11 bases between. This CDR3 reads CATSGQPLYNEQFF. The CDR3 region has the DNA TGTGCCACCAGTGGCCAGCCCCTATACAATGAGCAGTTCTTC.

This clonotype was detected ten times or more. This chain joins TRBV28 and TRBJ2-2; TRBD2 might be the D (6 bases). V was trimmed by 8 bases and J by 1 base, leaving 14 bases between them. Germline V gene data show CDR1 as MDHEN and CDR2 as SYDVKM. The CDR3 is made up of 15 amino acids. The CDR3 nucleotides read TGTGCCAGCGAGGGGAGGCGGGAGAACACCGGGGAGCTGTTTTTT. Translated, it gives CASEGRRENTGELFF.

Written as DNA, the CDR3 is TGTGCCAGCAGCTCCGGCGGCAGCTTCTACGAGCAGTACTTC. The encoded protein is CASSSGGSFYEQYF. The chain joins TRBV5-4 to TRBJ2-7; D is undetermined. The CDR3 contains 14 residues. The V end was cut by 3 bases, the J end by 3 bases, with 13 bases between. CDR1 and CDR2 from the germline V gene are SGHNT and YYREEE (reference sequence).

The gene calls are TRBV28 and TRBJ1-2; D is undetermined. V gave up 7 bases and J gave up 3 bases, with 12 bases separating them. Looked up from germline, CDR1 is MDHEN and CDR2 is SYDVKM. The CDR3 extends over 13 amino acids. For the CDR3, the DNA is TGTGCCAGCATTCAAGAGGGAGACTATGGCTACACCTTC. It is translated as CASIQEGDYGYTF.

The sample holds a few counts of this clonotype. CDR3 amino acids: CASSMRGLGGTEAFF. CDR3 coding DNA: TGTGCCAGTAGTATGCGGGGGCTAGGTGGGACTGAAGCTTTCTTT. The rearrangement links TRBV19 to TRBJ1-1, with D maybe TRBD1 (6 bases). This CDR3 has 15 residues. The V and J ends lost 3 bases and 5 bases respectively, with 16 bases between them. Germline-derived CDR1 and CDR2 are LNHDA and SQIVND (reference sequence).

The chain recombines TRBV24-1 with TRBJ2-7; 7 positions agree with TRBD2. This CDR3 is built from 16 residues. The V segment lost 2 bases and the J segment 1 base; nucleotides outside the gene matches: 7. Germline lookup yields CDR1 KGHDR and CDR2 SFDVKD. The CDR3 loop is CATSDSANGGSYEQYF. Written as DNA, the CDR3 is TGTGCCACCAGTGATTCCGCCAACGGGGGGTCCTACGAGCAGTACTTC.

This clonotype was seen ten or more times. V gene TRBV29-1 combines with J gene TRBJ1-3; possible D gene TRBD1, 5 bases. Germline V lookup: CDR1 SQVTM, CDR2 ANQGSEA. The V gene lost 7 bases and the J gene lost 0 bases, with 25 bases spanning the gap. The CDR3 is made up of 18 amino acids. In DNA form, the CDR3 reads TGCAGCGGCACAGACAGCTACCGACTCCCTTGCTCTGGAAACACCATATATTTT. The encoded protein is CSGTDSYRLPCSGNTIYF.